Below are 14 T cell receptor beta chains sequenced from a single sample in a study of T cell responses to AZD1222 COVID-19 vaccine. Assay: immunoSEQ multiplex PCR; the TCRdb copy retains only in-frame clones and omits some. Of some 110,000 clones detected, 90% appear once; the ten largest clones hold around 5.1%. Sequenced material: peripheral blood, taken on day 0 of AZD1222 vaccination. These receptors came from an adult in good health.

The CDR3 DNA follows: TGTGCCAGCAGCTTAGGGGTAAACTATGGCTACACCTTC. Translation gives CASSLGVNYGYTF. This chain connects TRBV11-2 to TRBJ1-2; unclear D gene. V lost 1 base and J lost 2, with 5 bases in between. The CDR3 contains 13 residues. CDR1 and CDR2 from the germline V gene are SGHAT and FQNNGV.

The gene calls are TRBV19 and TRBJ1-5; D remains ambiguous. V dropped 6 bases and J dropped 8 bases, with 11 bases sitting between them. The CDR3 is 12 amino acids. Looked up from germline, CDR1 is LNHDA and CDR2 is SQIVND (reference sequence). CDR3 DNA sequence: TGTGCCAGTAGAAGAGCCATGGAGCCCCAGCATTTT. Residues: CASRRAMEPQHF.

V usage is TRBV19 and J usage is TRBJ2-1; D ambiguous. Trimming left V 6 bases short and J 6 bases short, with 9 bases between. From germline, CDR1 is LNHDA and CDR2 SQIVND (reference sequence). The CDR3 is 12 residues long. In DNA, the CDR3 is TGTGCCAGTAGCCAGTTTCGCAATGAGCAGTTCTTC. Translated: CASSQFRNEQFF.

This clone was seen a few times. The chain is built from TRBV10-2 and TRBJ2-7; a possible D gene is TRBD2 (5 bases). The CDR3 covers 15 residues. CDR1 is WSHSY, CDR2 SAAADI, per germline. Between the trimmed V and J ends, which lost 3 bases and 4 bases, there was a span of 16 bases. CDR3: CASSDPASLRYEQYF. Written as DNA, the CDR3 is TGCGCCAGCAGTGATCCGGCTAGCTTAAGGTACGAGCAGTACTTC.

The J gene is TRBJ1-2, the V gene TRBV18; D is uncertain. The CDR3 is 14 amino acids. Germline CDR1 is KGHSH and CDR2 is LQKENI. V lost 0 bases to trimming and J lost 3 bases, with 8 bases between them. The CDR3 loop is CASSPPNGYYGYTF. The CDR3 DNA follows: TGTGCCAGCTCACCACCGAACGGATACTATGGCTACACCTTC. Based on the CDR3 plus reference TRBV18 and TRBJ1-2, the full variable domain is NAGVMQNPRHLVRRRGQEARLRCSPMKGHSHVYWYRQLPEEGLKFMVYLQKENIIDESGMPKERFSAEFPKEGPSILRIQQVVRGDSAAYFCASSPPNGYYGYTFGSGTRLTVV.

The genes are TRBV27 and TRBJ2-7; 11 nucleotides line up with TRBD2. Germline trimming cut 5 bases from V and 2 bases from J; bases unmatched to any gene: 5. The CDR3 extends over 15 amino acids. The germline V gene has CDR1 MNHEY and CDR2 SMNVEV (reference sequence). CDR3 DNA: TGTGCCAGCAGTCTGACTAGCGGGGAGGCCTACGAGCAGTACTTC. It yields the protein CASSLTSGEAYEQYF.

J is TRBJ1-4 and V is TRBV3-1 (or the pseudogene TRBV3-2); 7 bases align to TRBD1. There are 15 residues in the CDR3. CDR1 and CDR2 from the germline V gene are LGHDT and YNNKEL (reference sequence). Germline trimming cut 4 bases from V and 5 bases from J; bases unmatched to any gene: 7. The DNA for the CDR3 is TGTGCCAGCAGCCCGACAGGGCTCGGGAATGAAAAACTGTTTTTT. Its translation is CASSPTGLGNEKLFF.

This clone was picked up one time. The V gene is TRBV27, the J gene TRBJ1-1, with a possible D match to TRBD1 (5 bases). This CDR3 contains 14 residues. The germline V gene encodes CDR1 MNHEY and CDR2 SMNVEV (reference sequence). The V and J ends lost 6 bases and 12 bases respectively, with 23 bases between them. The DNA of the CDR3 is TGTGCCAGCAGCCCCGATACCTCCACCGGGACGACTTTCTTT. Its translation is CASSPDTSTGTTFF.

This chain connects TRBV6-6 to TRBJ1-1, with a tentative D call TRBD1 (5 bases). CDR3 size: 13 residues. Trimming stripped 4 bases from V and 5 bases from J, with 11 bases between. The germline V gene has CDR1 MNHNY and CDR2 SVGAGI (reference sequence). This CDR3 reads CASSSVRGTEAFF. The DNA for the CDR3 is TGTGCCAGCAGTTCTGTCCGGGGGACTGAAGCTTTCTTT.

This chain joins TRBV24-1 and TRBJ2-3, with D possibly TRBD1 on 6 matching bases. Germline V gene lookup returns CDR1 KGHDR and CDR2 SFDVKD. The V and J ends lost 5 bases and 1 base respectively, with 9 bases between them. CDR3 length: 14 residues. CDR3 DNA sequence: TGTGCCACCAGTGCACAGGGTGGCACAGATACGCAGTATTTT. Translation gives CATSAQGGTDTQYF.

This chain links TRBV6-5 with TRBJ1-2, with TRBD1 as a possible D gene (5 bases). Looked up from germline, CDR1 is MNHEY and CDR2 is SVGAGI. Deletions cut 1 base from V and 7 bases from J, with 7 bases between. CDR3 size: 12 residues. The CDR3 region has the DNA TGTGCCAGCAGTTACTGGGGGGGTGGCTACACCTTC. Its translation: CASSYWGGGYTF.

The chain joins TRBV6-2 or TRBV6-3 to TRBJ2-1, with D hard to call. V was shortened by 6 bases and J by 7 bases, with 25 bases between the two germline ends. This CDR3 has 17 amino acids. The germline CDR1 and CDR2 sequences are MNHEY and SVGEGT. The CDR3 DNA follows: TGTGCCAGCAGCCTACTCCTAGATGTTAGCCCGGAAAATGAGCAGTTCTTC. Translated, it gives CASSLLLDVSPENEQFF.

Only a few counts were recorded for this clone. The same CDR3 is also encoded by other DNA sequences in this sample. The CDR3 region has the DNA TGTGCCAGCAGCTTAGGGTCCAATCAGCCCCAGCATTTT. It yields the protein CASSLGSNQPQHF. This chain joins TRBV13 and TRBJ1-5; D gene uncertain. CDR1 and CDR2 (germline): PRHDT, FYEKMQ (reference sequence). V was clipped by 0 bases and J by 3 bases, with 3 bases between them. This CDR3 is 13 amino acids long. The full variable domain, rest sourced from reference TRBV13 and TRBJ1-5, is AAGVIQSPRHLIKEKRETATLKCYPIPRHDTVYWYQQGPGQDPQFLISFYEKMQSDKGSIPDRFSAQQFSDYHSELNMSSLELGDSALYFCASSLGSNQPQHFGDGTRLSIL.

The rearrangement links TRBV6-6 to TRBJ2-1; 7 nucleotides align to TRBD2. The CDR3 is 14 residues long. J lost 7 bases, V lost 8 bases, and 11 bases had no gene match. The V gene's germline CDR1 is MNHNY and CDR2 SVGAGI (reference sequence). This CDR3 is CASSAASGDNEQFF. Written as DNA, the CDR3 is TGTGCCAGCTCCGCGGCTAGCGGTGATAATGAGCAGTTCTTC.